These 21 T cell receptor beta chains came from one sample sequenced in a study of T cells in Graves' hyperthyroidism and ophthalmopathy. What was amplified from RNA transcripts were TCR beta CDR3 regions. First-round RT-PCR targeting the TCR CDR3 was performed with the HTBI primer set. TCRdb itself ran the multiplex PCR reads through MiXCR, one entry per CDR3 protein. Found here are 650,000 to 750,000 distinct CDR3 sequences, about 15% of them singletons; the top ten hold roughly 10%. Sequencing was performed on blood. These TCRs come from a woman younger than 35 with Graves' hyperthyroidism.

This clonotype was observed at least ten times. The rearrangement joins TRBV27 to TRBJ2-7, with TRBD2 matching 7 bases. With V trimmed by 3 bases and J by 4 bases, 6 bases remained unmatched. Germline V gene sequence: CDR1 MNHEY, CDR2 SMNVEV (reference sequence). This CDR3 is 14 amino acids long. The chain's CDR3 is CASSLVRGRYEQYF. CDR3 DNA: TGTGCCAGCAGTTTGGTGCGGGGGAGGTACGAGCAGTACTTC.

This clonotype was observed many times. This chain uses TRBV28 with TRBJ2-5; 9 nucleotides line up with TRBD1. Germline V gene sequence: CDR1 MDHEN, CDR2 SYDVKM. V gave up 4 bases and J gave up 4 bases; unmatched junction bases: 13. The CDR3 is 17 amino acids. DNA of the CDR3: TGTGCCAGCAGTTCATTCCGGGACAGGGAGTTTGGAGAGACCCAGTACTTC. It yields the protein CASSSFRDREFGETQYF.

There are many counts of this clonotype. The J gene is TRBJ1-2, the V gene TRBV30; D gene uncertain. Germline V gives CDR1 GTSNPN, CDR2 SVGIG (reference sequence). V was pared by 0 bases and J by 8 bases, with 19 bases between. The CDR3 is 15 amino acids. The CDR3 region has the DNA TGTGCCTGGAGTGTATTCGGGCGGACTGTGGGCGGCTACACCTTC. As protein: CAWSVFGRTVGGYTF.

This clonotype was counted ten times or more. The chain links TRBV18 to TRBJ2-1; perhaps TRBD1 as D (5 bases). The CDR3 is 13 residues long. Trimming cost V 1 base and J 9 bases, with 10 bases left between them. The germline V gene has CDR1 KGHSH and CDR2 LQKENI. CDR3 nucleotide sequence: TGTGCCAGCTCACCACACCCTGACAGTGAGCAGTTCTTC. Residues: CASSPHPDSEQFF.

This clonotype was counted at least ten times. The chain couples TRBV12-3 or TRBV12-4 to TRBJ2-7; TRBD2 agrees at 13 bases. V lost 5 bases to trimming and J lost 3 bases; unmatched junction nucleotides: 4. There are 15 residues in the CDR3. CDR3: CASSPRTSGGYEQYF. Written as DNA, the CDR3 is TGTGCCAGCAGTCCCCGGACTAGCGGGGGCTACGAGCAGTACTTC.

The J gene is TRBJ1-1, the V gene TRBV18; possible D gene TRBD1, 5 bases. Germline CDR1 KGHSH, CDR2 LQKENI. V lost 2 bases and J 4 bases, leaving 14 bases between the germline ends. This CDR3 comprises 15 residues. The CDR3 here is CASSPTGTLGTEAFF. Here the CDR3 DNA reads TGTGCCAGCTCACCAACCGGGACTCTTGGCACTGAAGCTTTCTTT.

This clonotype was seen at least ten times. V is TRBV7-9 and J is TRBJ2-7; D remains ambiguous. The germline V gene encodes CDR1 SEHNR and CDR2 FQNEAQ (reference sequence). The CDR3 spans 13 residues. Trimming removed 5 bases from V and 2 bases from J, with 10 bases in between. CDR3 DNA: TGTGCCAGCAGCCCGAACGGCGCCTACGAGCAGTACTTC. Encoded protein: CASSPNGAYEQYF.

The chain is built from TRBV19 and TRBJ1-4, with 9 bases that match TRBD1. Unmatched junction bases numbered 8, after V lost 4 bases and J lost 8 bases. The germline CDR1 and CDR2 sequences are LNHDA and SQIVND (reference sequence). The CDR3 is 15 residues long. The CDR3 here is CASSTGGQGGEKLFF. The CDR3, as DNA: TGTGCCAGTAGTACCGGGGGACAGGGAGGAGAAAAACTGTTTTTT.

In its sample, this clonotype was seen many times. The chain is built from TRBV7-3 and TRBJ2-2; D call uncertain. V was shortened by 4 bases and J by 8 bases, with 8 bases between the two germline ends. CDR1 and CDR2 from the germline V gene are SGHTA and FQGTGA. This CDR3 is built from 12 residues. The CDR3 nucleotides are TGTGCCAGCAGCTCATCAATGGGGGAGCTGTTTTTT. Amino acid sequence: CASSSSMGELFF.

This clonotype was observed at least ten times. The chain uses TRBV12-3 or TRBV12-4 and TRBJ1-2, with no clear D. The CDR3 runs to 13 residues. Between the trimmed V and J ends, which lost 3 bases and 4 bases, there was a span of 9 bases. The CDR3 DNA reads TGTGCCAGCAGTTTTCCCGGGGTCTATGGCTACACCTTC. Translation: CASSFPGVYGYTF.

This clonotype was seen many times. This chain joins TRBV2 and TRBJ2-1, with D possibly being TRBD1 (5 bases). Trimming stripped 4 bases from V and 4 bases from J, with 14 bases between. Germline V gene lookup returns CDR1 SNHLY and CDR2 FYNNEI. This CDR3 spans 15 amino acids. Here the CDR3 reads CASSAMDTLYNEQFF. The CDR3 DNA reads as TGTGCCAGCAGTGCGATGGACACCCTTTACAATGAGCAGTTCTTC. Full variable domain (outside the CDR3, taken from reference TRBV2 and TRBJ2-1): EPEVTQTPSHQVTQMGQEVILRCVPISNHLYFYWYRQILGQKVEFLVSFYNNEISEKSEIFDDQFSVERPDGSNFTLKIRSTKLEDSAMYFCASSAMDTLYNEQFFGPGTRLTVL.

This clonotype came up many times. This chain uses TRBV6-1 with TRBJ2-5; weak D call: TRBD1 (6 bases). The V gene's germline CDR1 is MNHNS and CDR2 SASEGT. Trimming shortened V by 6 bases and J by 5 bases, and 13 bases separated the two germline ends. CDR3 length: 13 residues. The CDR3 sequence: CASRQGGIETQYF. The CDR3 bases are TGTGCCAGCAGACAAGGGGGAATTGAGACCCAGTACTTC.

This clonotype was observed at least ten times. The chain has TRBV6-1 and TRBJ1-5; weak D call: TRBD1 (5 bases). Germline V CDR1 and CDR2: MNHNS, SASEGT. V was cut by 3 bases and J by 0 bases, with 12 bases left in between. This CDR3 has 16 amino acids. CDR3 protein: CASSDPGTVSNQPQHF. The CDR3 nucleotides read TGTGCCAGCAGTGATCCCGGGACGGTTAGCAATCAGCCCCAGCATTTT.

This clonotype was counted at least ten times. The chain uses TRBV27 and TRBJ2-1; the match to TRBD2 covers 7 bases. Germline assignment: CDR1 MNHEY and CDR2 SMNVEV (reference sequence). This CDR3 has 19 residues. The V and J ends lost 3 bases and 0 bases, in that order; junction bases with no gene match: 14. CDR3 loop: CASSFHSRLAPSSYNEQFF. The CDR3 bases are TGTGCCAGCAGTTTTCATTCCCGACTAGCCCCAAGCTCCTACAATGAGCAGTTCTTC.

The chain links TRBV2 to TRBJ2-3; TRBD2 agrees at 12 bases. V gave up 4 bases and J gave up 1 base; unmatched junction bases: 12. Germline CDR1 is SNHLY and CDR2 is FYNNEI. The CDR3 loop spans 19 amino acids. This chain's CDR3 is CASSVLSSGRAYGTDTQYF. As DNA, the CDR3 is TGTGCCAGCAGTGTTTTGTCTAGCGGGAGGGCCTACGGCACAGATACGCAGTATTTT. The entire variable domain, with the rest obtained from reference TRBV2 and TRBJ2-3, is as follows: EPEVTQTPSHQVTQMGQEVILRCVPISNHLYFYWYRQILGQKVEFLVSFYNNEISEKSEIFDDQFSVERPDGSNFTLKIRSTKLEDSAMYFCASSVLSSGRAYGTDTQYFGPGTRLTVL.

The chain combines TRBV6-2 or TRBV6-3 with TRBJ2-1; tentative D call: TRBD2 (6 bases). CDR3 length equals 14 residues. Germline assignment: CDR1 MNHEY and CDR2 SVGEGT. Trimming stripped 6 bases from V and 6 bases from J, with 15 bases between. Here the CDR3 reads CASSYTSGFNEQFF. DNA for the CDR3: TGTGCCAGCAGCTACACCAGCGGGTTCAATGAGCAGTTCTTC.

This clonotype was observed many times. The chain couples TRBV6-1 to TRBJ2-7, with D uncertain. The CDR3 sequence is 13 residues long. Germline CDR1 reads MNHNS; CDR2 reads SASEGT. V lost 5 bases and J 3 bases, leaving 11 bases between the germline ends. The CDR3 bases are TGTGCCAGCAGTAGCTCGACAAGCTACGAGCAGTACTTC. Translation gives CASSSSTSYEQYF.

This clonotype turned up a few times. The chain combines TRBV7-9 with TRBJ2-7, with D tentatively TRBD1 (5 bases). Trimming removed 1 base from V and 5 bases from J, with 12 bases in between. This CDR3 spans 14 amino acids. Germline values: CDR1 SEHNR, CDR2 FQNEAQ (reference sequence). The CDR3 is CASSLEWGRDEQYF. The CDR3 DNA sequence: TGTGCCAGCAGCTTAGAATGGGGCCGGGACGAGCAGTACTTC.

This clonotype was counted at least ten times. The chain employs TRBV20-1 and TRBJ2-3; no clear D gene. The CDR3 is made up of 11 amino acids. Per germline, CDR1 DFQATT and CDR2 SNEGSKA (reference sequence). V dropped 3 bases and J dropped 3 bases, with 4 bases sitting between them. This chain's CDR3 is CSARKTDTQYF. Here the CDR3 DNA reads TGCAGTGCTAGGAAAACAGATACGCAGTATTTT.

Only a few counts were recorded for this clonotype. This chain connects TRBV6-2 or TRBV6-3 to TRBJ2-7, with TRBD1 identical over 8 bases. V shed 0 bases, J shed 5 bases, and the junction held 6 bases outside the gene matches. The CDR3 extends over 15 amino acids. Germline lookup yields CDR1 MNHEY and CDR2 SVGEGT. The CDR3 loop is CASSYSRTGMHEQYF. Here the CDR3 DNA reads TGTGCCAGCAGTTACTCTAGGACAGGGATGCACGAGCAGTACTTC.

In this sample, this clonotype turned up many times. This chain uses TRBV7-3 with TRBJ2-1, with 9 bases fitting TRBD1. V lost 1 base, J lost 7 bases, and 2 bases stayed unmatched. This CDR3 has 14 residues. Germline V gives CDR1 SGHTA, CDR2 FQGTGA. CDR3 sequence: CASSLRDRENEQFF. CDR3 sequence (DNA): TGTGCCAGCAGCTTAAGGGACAGGGAGAATGAGCAGTTCTTC.